These T cell receptor beta chains were read from a single sample in a study of shared clonotypes between healthy human individuals. The repertoire was sequenced with immunoSEQ multiplex PCR; TCRdb's copy has only in-frame clones and lacks some. This table has 2 million to 2.5 million clones, over 85% appearing once. The sample taken for sequencing was naive CD4+ T cells sorted from blood. The receptor set was obtained from a man aged 18 to 30 in good health. The conserved cysteine and the conserved F or W are not part of the CDR3 here.

v_call	j_call	cdr3_aa
TRBV6-5	TRBJ1-6	ASSYGGFGNSPLH
TRBV11-2	TRBJ1-4	ASSLDGTANEKLF
TRBV11-3	NA	ASSLVSASGNEQF
TRBV5-1	TRBJ1-4	ASSLGQLEKLF
TRBV29-1	TRBJ2-1	SVELGASNEQF
TRBV15	TRBJ2-5	ATSRDGGPETQY
TRBV6-5	TRBJ1-1	ASSYLQGDTEAF
TRBV7-7	TRBJ2-1	ASSFLPGTSGRSGYNEQF
TRBV19	TRBJ2-3	ASSIGGQGVDTQY
TRBV27	TRBJ2-7	ASRKGGEQY
TRBV6-1	TRBJ1-2	ATRDNRHNYGYT
TRBV18	TRBJ1-1	ASSPPQTRNTEAF
TRBV19	TRBJ2-5	ATQIGPGGETQY
TRBV4-3	TRBJ2-2	ASSLDSGTNTGELF
TRBV30	TRBJ1-5	AWNTGLGTQH
TRBV7-9	TRBJ1-2	ASSPWAGEGFYGYT
TRBV27	TRBJ2-5	ASSFRGRETQY
TRBV4-3	TRBJ2-6	ASSQDLGGANVLT
TRBV5-1	TRBJ2-3	ASRLTSTDTQY
TRBV6-1	TRBJ1-4	ASTSDTNEKLF
TRBV28	TRBJ2-2	ASGRSTGELF
TRBV7-8	TRBJ1-2	ASSLSQSYGYT
TRBV7-2	TRBJ2-7	ASSPITRLSSYEQY
TRBV18	TRBJ2-5	ASSPAGRGETQY
TRBV21-1	TRBJ2-7	ASSKITPDEQY
TRBV30	TRBJ2-1	AWNGPTGPPYNEQF
TRBV6-6	TRBJ2-7	ASSDRGKQY
TRBV7-9	TRBJ2-3	ASSLGTSGTDTQY
TRBV5-4	TRBJ1-3	ASSSYTGSSGNTIY
TRBV28	TRBJ2-5	ASSPGGPQY
TRBV30	TRBJ1-1	AWASKFMNTEAF
TRBV10-3	TRBJ1-6	AISPGTERYSPLH